This TCR beta chain was found in a study of blood T cell repertoires in COVID-19. The overall study: Material from acute and convalescent COVID-19 was sourced from the United States, Italy and Spain.

CDR3 length: 17 amino acids. With 3 bases clipped from V and 4 bases from J, the junction kept 7 bases outside the gene matches. The germline CDR1 and CDR2 sequences are LGHNA and YSLEER. Source study methods: Nucleated cell number was recorded as an estimate derived from reference gene primer amplification. The assay was immunoSEQ multiplex PCR, and TCRdb's table has in-frame clones only and misses some. D and trimming come from the DNA, and the V and J calls and clone size come from that table. The sample lists approximately 74,000 clones, approximately 88% occurring once. The rearrangement uses TRBV4-3 and TRBJ2-3, with TRBD2 matching 13 bases. Source material: peripheral blood. This sequence was found in an elderly man with active or convalescent COVID-19. For the CDR3, the DNA is TGCGCCAGCAGCCAGCTTACTAGCGGGAGGGGACCAGATACGCAGTATTTT. Translation gives CASSQLTSGRGPDTQYF.